These T cell receptor beta chains were read from a single sample in a study of metastatic and nonmetastatic thyroid tumors. TCRdb re-clonotyped the PCR reads via MiXCR. The top ten clones hold roughly a tenth of a sample with 20,000 or so clones, roughly 20% of them seen once. Source material: tumor tissue. These receptors originate from a male donor with papillary thyroid cancer or a benign thyroid nodule (not recorded which). Some clones in this sample may be carry-over from other donors' samples. Each CDR3 is given with its conserved first and last residue. D genes are given only for firm matches. Rows give clone size only sometimes, using once, few, many, or a class for an expanded clone.

abundance: medium-sized; len: 14; v_gene: TRBV10-3; d_gene: TRBD1; j_gene: TRBJ1-2; CDR3aa: CAISEGTGEYGYTF
abundance: few; len: 13; v_gene: TRBV6-2/TRBV6-3; d_gene: NA; j_gene: TRBJ2-5; CDR3aa: CASSIGSHETQYF
abundance: many; len: 14; v_gene: TRBV12-3/TRBV12-4; d_gene: TRBD1; j_gene: TRBJ1-1; CDR3aa: CASIHRGENTEAFF
abundance: many; len: 12; v_gene: TRBV30; d_gene: NA; j_gene: TRBJ1-2; CDR3aa: CAWSGGLYGYTF
abundance: many; len: 14; v_gene: TRBV19; d_gene: NA; j_gene: TRBJ2-7; CDR3aa: CASSMSAANYEQYF
abundance: NA; len: 16; v_gene: TRBV20-1; d_gene: TRBD1; j_gene: TRBJ2-7; CDR3aa: CSAIALRTGDFYEQYF
abundance: many; len: 17; v_gene: TRBV30; d_gene: NA; j_gene: TRBJ1-2; CDR3aa: CAWSPELGTTVSYGYTF
abundance: many; len: 15; v_gene: TRBV6-5; d_gene: NA; j_gene: TRBJ1-6; CDR3aa: CASSSQSSYNSPLHF
abundance: many; len: 13; v_gene: TRBV20-1; d_gene: TRBD1; j_gene: TRBJ1-1; CDR3aa: CSAGGQQNTEAFF
abundance: NA; len: 15; v_gene: TRBV6-1; d_gene: TRBD2; j_gene: TRBJ2-1; CDR3aa: CASSEEAGGPNEQFF
abundance: many; len: 13; v_gene: TRBV25-1; d_gene: NA; j_gene: TRBJ1-6; CDR3aa: CASSGQGSSPLHF
abundance: many; len: 14; v_gene: TRBV24-1; d_gene: TRBD1; j_gene: TRBJ2-5; CDR3aa: CATSDGTVQETQYF
abundance: many; len: 14; v_gene: TRBV30; d_gene: NA; j_gene: TRBJ1-2; CDR3aa: CAWSVQGPDYGYTF
abundance: many; len: 14; v_gene: TRBV5-4; d_gene: TRBD2; j_gene: TRBJ2-1; CDR3aa: CASSAGGIYNEQFF
abundance: many; len: 16; v_gene: TRBV18; d_gene: TRBD2; j_gene: TRBJ2-7; CDR3aa: CASSPPSSGSSYEQYF
abundance: many; len: 16; v_gene: TRBV5-1; d_gene: TRBD2; j_gene: TRBJ2-3; CDR3aa: CASSSGTSGPTDTQYF
abundance: many; len: 13; v_gene: TRBV28; d_gene: NA; j_gene: TRBJ1-5; CDR3aa: CASSLQNRGPQHF
abundance: medium-sized; len: 16; v_gene: TRBV11-3; d_gene: NA; j_gene: TRBJ2-2; CDR3aa: CASSLGRRHDTGELFF
abundance: many; len: 13; v_gene: TRBV10-3; d_gene: NA; j_gene: TRBJ1-2; CDR3aa: CAISEKANYGYTF
abundance: many; len: 13; v_gene: TRBV2; d_gene: NA; j_gene: TRBJ2-5; CDR3aa: CASRWGWQETQYF
abundance: many; len: 14; v_gene: TRBV30; d_gene: TRBD2; j_gene: TRBJ2-7; CDR3aa: CAWRGGSLQGEQYF
abundance: many; len: 20; v_gene: TRBV6-6; d_gene: TRBD1; j_gene: TRBJ2-6; CDR3aa: CASSPHAPGQGTSGANVLTF
abundance: many; len: 19; v_gene: TRBV7-2; d_gene: TRBD2; j_gene: TRBJ2-3; CDR3aa: CASSLGGLAGGLITDTQYF
abundance: many; len: 18; v_gene: TRBV6-1; d_gene: TRBD2; j_gene: TRBJ2-3; CDR3aa: CASSQSDRLAGATDTQYF
abundance: few; len: 17; v_gene: TRBV28; d_gene: NA; j_gene: TRBJ1-5; CDR3aa: CASSLYRASYSNQPQHF
abundance: many; len: 14; v_gene: TRBV12-3/TRBV12-4; d_gene: NA; j_gene: TRBJ1-1; CDR3aa: CASTPLGVNTEAFF
abundance: many; len: 14; v_gene: TRBV19; d_gene: TRBD2; j_gene: TRBJ2-1; CDR3aa: CASGTSGSYNEQFF
abundance: NA; len: 12; v_gene: TRBV5-6; d_gene: NA; j_gene: TRBJ2-2; CDR3aa: CASSQSTGELFF
abundance: many; len: 18; v_gene: TRBV11-2; d_gene: TRBD1; j_gene: TRBJ1-6; CDR3aa: CASSLDSGTGHYNSPLHF
abundance: many; len: 15; v_gene: TRBV15; d_gene: NA; j_gene: TRBJ1-6; CDR3aa: CATSREPDYNSPLHF
abundance: NA; len: 12; v_gene: TRBV20-1; d_gene: NA; j_gene: TRBJ2-7; CDR3aa: CSAGGILYEQYF
abundance: NA; len: 14; v_gene: TRBV18; d_gene: TRBD1; j_gene: TRBJ2-5; CDR3aa: CASSNRDRGETQYF
abundance: NA; len: 14; v_gene: TRBV5-1; d_gene: TRBD2; j_gene: TRBJ2-7; CDR3aa: CASGTSGGTYEQYF
abundance: many; len: 17; v_gene: TRBV6-1; d_gene: NA; j_gene: TRBJ2-6; CDR3aa: CASSVTTEISGANVLTF
abundance: medium-sized; len: 15; v_gene: TRBV30; d_gene: TRBD2; j_gene: TRBJ2-1; CDR3aa: CAWRKLAGVANEQFF
abundance: NA; len: 16; v_gene: TRBV28; d_gene: NA; j_gene: TRBJ2-7; CDR3aa: CASSLYGMADRNEQYF
abundance: many; len: 14; v_gene: TRBV27; d_gene: TRBD2; j_gene: TRBJ2-7; CDR3aa: CASSLGGGTYEQYF
abundance: few; len: 13; v_gene: TRBV2; d_gene: NA; j_gene: TRBJ2-1; CDR3aa: CASSEETCNEQFF
abundance: many; len: 15; v_gene: TRBV7-4; d_gene: TRBD1; j_gene: TRBJ2-1; CDR3aa: CASSFRDRTYNEQFF
abundance: many; len: 15; v_gene: TRBV20-1; d_gene: NA; j_gene: TRBJ1-6; CDR3aa: CSARDPSRADSPLHF
abundance: NA; len: 12; v_gene: TRBV5-1; d_gene: NA; j_gene: TRBJ2-1; CDR3aa: CASSLWRNEHLF
abundance: many; len: 13; v_gene: TRBV29-1; d_gene: NA; j_gene: TRBJ2-5; CDR3aa: CSVALVYQETQYF
abundance: NA; len: 17; v_gene: TRBV5-1; d_gene: NA; j_gene: TRBJ1-1; CDR3aa: CASSLTGLQASLTEAFF
abundance: few; len: 19; v_gene: TRBV4-1; d_gene: NA; j_gene: TRBJ2-2; CDR3aa: CASSQQIRRGRSNTGELFF
abundance: medium-sized; len: 14; v_gene: TRBV12-3/TRBV12-4; d_gene: NA; j_gene: TRBJ2-7; CDR3aa: CASSFGLFAYEQYF
abundance: NA; len: 14; v_gene: TRBV20-1; d_gene: NA; j_gene: TRBJ2-7; CDR3aa: CSARDMGREYEQYF
abundance: many; len: 15; v_gene: TRBV29-1; d_gene: TRBD2; j_gene: TRBJ2-1; CDR3aa: CSAQGLASSYNEQFF
abundance: many; len: 13; v_gene: TRBV20-1; d_gene: NA; j_gene: TRBJ1-3; CDR3aa: CSAITGFGNTIYF
abundance: many; len: 15; v_gene: TRBV27; d_gene: NA; j_gene: TRBJ2-5; CDR3aa: CASSHSSGVQETQYF
abundance: many; len: 19; v_gene: TRBV2; d_gene: TRBD2; j_gene: TRBJ2-7; CDR3aa: CATERAAMGLALTGYEQYF
abundance: many; len: 16; v_gene: TRBV5-1; d_gene: NA; j_gene: TRBJ1-4; CDR3aa: CASSLGPSQTNEKLFF
abundance: NA; len: 12; v_gene: TRBV6-2/TRBV6-3; d_gene: NA; j_gene: TRBJ2-7; CDR3aa: CATSSGPYEHYF
abundance: many; len: 15; v_gene: TRBV7-2; d_gene: TRBD2; j_gene: TRBJ2-3; CDR3aa: CASTQSGRAEDTQYF
abundance: medium-sized; len: 11; v_gene: TRBV27; d_gene: NA; j_gene: TRBJ2-7; CDR3aa: CAIAKGNEQYF
abundance: NA; len: 15; v_gene: TRBV20-1; d_gene: NA; j_gene: TRBJ1-2; CDR3aa: CSAISRDISNYGYTF
abundance: many; len: 13; v_gene: TRBV28; d_gene: TRBD1; j_gene: TRBJ1-2; CDR3aa: CASSFQGVYGYTF
abundance: NA; len: 14; v_gene: TRBV10-3; d_gene: TRBD1; j_gene: TRBJ2-7; CDR3aa: CAIRSGTGVNEEYF
abundance: NA; len: 16; v_gene: TRBV20-1; d_gene: TRBD2; j_gene: TRBJ2-7; CDR3aa: CSARLRTSGDSYEQYF
abundance: many; len: 15; v_gene: TRBV6-1; d_gene: NA; j_gene: TRBJ1-2; CDR3aa: CASSELGLSNYGYTF